The sample holds one count of the clone carrying this TCR beta chain. Its antigen is not identified. Assays examined 75,000 to 100,000 TCR templates per sample. This table comes from immunoSEQ multiplex PCR, and its TCRdb copy is limited to in-frame clones, with some not included. Of some 120,000 clones listed, approximately 94% are singletons. The data stem from a study of siplizumab effects on memory and regulatory T cells. Study conclusions and caveats: Siplizumab significantly brought down the alloreactive sequences that trace back to unstimulated CD4+ memory cells. Proliferating siplizumab-culture Tregs lacked confirmation of suppressive function.

In germline, CDR1 is LNHNV, CDR2 YYDKDF (reference sequence). The V segment lost 4 bases and the J segment 0 bases; nucleotides outside the gene matches: 5. The CDR3 runs to 17 residues. This TCR derives from a human donor in good health. This chain connects TRBV15 to TRBJ2-3, with 12 bases lining up with TRBD2. Sequencing used non-Treg CD4+ T cells sorted from blood. CDR3 sequence reads: CATSTLAGGASTDTQYF. CDR3 sequence (DNA): TGTGCCACCAGCACCCTAGCGGGAGGGGCTAGCACAGATACGCAGTATTTT.